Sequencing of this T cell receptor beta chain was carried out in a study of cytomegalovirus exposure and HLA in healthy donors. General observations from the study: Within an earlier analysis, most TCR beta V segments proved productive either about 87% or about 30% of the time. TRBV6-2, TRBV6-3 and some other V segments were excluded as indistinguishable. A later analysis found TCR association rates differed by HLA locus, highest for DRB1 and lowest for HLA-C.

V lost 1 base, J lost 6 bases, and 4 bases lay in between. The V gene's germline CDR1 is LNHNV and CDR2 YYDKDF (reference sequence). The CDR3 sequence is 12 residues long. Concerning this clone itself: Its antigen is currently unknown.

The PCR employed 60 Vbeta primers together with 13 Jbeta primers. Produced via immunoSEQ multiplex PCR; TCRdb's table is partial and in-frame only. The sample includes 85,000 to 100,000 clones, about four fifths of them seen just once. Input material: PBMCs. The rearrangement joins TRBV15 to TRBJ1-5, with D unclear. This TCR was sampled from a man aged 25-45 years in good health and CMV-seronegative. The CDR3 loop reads CATSRVAQPQHF. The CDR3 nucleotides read TGTGCCACCAGCAGAGTGGCTCAGCCCCAGCATTTT.